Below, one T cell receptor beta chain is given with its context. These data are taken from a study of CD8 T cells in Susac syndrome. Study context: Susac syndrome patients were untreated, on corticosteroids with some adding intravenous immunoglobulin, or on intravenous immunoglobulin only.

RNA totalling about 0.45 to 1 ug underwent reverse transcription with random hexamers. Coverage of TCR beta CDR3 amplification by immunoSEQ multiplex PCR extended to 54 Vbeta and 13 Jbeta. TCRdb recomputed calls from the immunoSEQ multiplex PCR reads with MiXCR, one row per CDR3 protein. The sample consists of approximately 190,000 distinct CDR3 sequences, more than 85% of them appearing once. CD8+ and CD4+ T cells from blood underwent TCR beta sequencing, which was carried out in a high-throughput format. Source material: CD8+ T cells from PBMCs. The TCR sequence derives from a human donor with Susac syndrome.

CDR3 coding DNA: TGTGCCAGCAGCACTACCGGGACTCCGACATCATATGGCTACACCTTC. Its translation is CASSTTGTPTSYGYTF. The chain carries TRBV7-8 and TRBJ1-2; D perhaps matches TRBD1 (5 bases). The CDR3 extends over 16 amino acids. Germline loops: CDR1 SGHVS, CDR2 FQNEAQ. The ends were cut back, 5 bases at V and 5 bases at J, with 21 bases in the middle.